The 30 T cell receptor beta chains below all came from one sample that was sequenced in a study of T cells in localized non-small cell lung cancer. Produced via immunoSEQ multiplex PCR; TCRdb's table is partial and in-frame only. This sample has approximately 41,000 clones; roughly 90% occur once, and the top ten carry roughly 2.6%. The sample consisted of peripheral blood, taken before any cancer treatment. Receptors were obtained from a female donor older than 55 with stage I squamous cell lung carcinoma.

The chain employs TRBV4-3 and TRBJ2-3; D may be TRBD2 (6 bases). Germline-derived CDR1 and CDR2 are LGHNA and YSLEER. The CDR3 has 14 amino acids. V lost 1 base, J lost 9 bases, and 14 bases lay in between. This CDR3 reads CASSQAGGIGTQYF. The CDR3 DNA sequence: TGCGCCAGCAGCCAAGCGGGCGGGATCGGAACGCAGTATTTT.

J is TRBJ1-4 and V is TRBV27; D is ambiguous. The CDR3 spans 14 residues. Germline V gene data show CDR1 as MNHEY and CDR2 as SMNVEV (reference sequence). V was trimmed by 3 bases and J by 0 bases, leaving 5 bases between them. This chain's CDR3 is CASSLRATNEKLFF. Written as DNA, the CDR3 is TGTGCCAGCAGTTTGCGCGCAACTAATGAAAAACTGTTTTTT.

The chain carries TRBV5-1 and TRBJ1-1; TRBD1 is a possible D gene (5 bases). The V and J ends lost 5 bases and 1 base respectively, with 12 bases between them. The length of the CDR3 is 14 residues. Germline CDR1 reads SGHRS; CDR2 reads YFSETQ. DNA of the CDR3: TGCGCCAGCAGTTCAGGGATGGAGAACACTGAAGCTTTCTTT. Its translation is CASSSGMENTEAFF.

This rearrangement joins TRBV30 to TRBJ2-7; 7 bases match TRBD1. There are 13 residues in the CDR3. Germline V gene data show CDR1 as GTSNPN and CDR2 as SVGIG (reference sequence). Trimming removed 2 bases from V and 4 bases from J; junction bases left unmatched: 5. The DNA for the CDR3 is TGTGCCTGGAGTCCAGGGGGTAGGTACGAGCAGTACTTC. Protein: CAWSPGGRYEQYF.

The gene calls are TRBV2 and TRBJ1-5; 8 bases match TRBD1. With 0 bases clipped from V and 2 bases from J, the junction kept 9 bases outside the gene matches. Germline assignment: CDR1 SNHLY and CDR2 FYNNEI. This CDR3 is built from 18 residues. The CDR3 nucleotides are TGTGCCAGCAGTGAAGCGCTTCCAGGGGGCCGGGGCAATCAGCCCCAGCATTTT. Translated, it gives CASSEALPGGRGNQPQHF.

The V gene is TRBV18, the J gene TRBJ1-1; 8 nucleotides align to TRBD1. V trimming: 3 bases; J trimming: 2 bases; junction bases outside the gene matches: 2. The CDR3 loop spans 14 amino acids. CDR1 and CDR2 (germline): KGHSH, LQKENI. The CDR3 sequence is CASSPDRGNTEAFF. The CDR3 bases are TGTGCCAGCTCACCTGACAGGGGCAACACTGAAGCTTTCTTT.

The J gene is TRBJ1-3, the V gene TRBV5-1; D gene ambiguous. V was cut by 4 bases and J by 0 bases, with 5 bases left in between. CDR1 is SGHRS and CDR2 is YFSETQ in the germline V gene. The length of the CDR3 is 13 residues. Written as DNA, the CDR3 is TGCGCCAGCAGCGTATACTCTGGAAACACCATATATTTT. This gives the protein CASSVYSGNTIYF. Full variable domain (missing parts from reference TRBV5-1 and TRBJ1-3): KAGVTQTPRYLIKTRGQQVTLSCSPISGHRSVSWYQQTPGQGLQFLFEYFSETQRNKGNFPGRFSGRQFSNSRSEMNVSTLELGDSALYLCASSVYSGNTIYFGEGSWLTVV.

CDR3 DNA sequence: TGTGCCACCAGCAGAGATAAAACTACTGAAGCTTTCTTT. This codes for CATSRDKTTEAFF. V is TRBV15 and J is TRBJ1-1; D is ambiguous. Trimming left V 0 bases short and J 5 bases short, with 7 bases between. Per germline, CDR1 LNHNV and CDR2 YYDKDF (reference sequence). The CDR3 sequence is 13 residues long. Full variable domain (rest looked up from reference TRBV15 and TRBJ1-1): DAMVIQNPRYQVTQFGKPVTLSCSQTLNHNVMYWYQQKSSQAPKLLFHYYDKDFNNEADTPDNFQSRRPNTSFCFLDIRSPGLGDTAMYLCATSRDKTTEAFFGQGTRLTVV.

The rearrangement uses TRBV7-2 and TRBJ1-2; the match to TRBD1 covers 9 bases. Germline CDR1 reads SGHTA; CDR2 reads FQGNSA. There are 15 residues in the CDR3. Unmatched junction bases numbered 14, after V lost 8 bases and J lost 7 bases. Here the CDR3 DNA reads TGTGCCAGCGGCTCCGTTGGGGGGACAGGGCTTGGCTACACCTTC. Protein: CASGSVGGTGLGYTF.

V is TRBV4-3 and J is TRBJ1-5, with D perhaps matching TRBD1 (6 bases). Trimming shortened V by 0 bases and J by 2 bases, and 11 bases separated the two germline ends. Germline CDR1 and CDR2: LGHNA and YSLEER. The CDR3 is 16 amino acids. CDR3 bases: TGCGCCAGCAGCCAAGATATATCAGGGGGCAATCAGCCCCAGCATTTT. Protein sequence: CASSQDISGGNQPQHF.

V and J are TRBV6-5 and TRBJ2-4; no reliable D call. The CDR3 totals 12 residues. V gave up 7 bases and J gave up 7 bases, with 11 bases separating them. Germline CDR1 MNHEY, CDR2 SVGAGI. CDR3 amino acids: CASKDLSNIQYF. The CDR3 nucleotides read TGTGCCAGCAAGGACCTCTCGAACATTCAGTACTTC.

This clone was detected a few times. The J gene is TRBJ1-5, the V gene TRBV4-3; possible D gene TRBD1, 5 bases. The V gene lost 4 bases and the J gene lost 7 bases, with 11 bases spanning the gap. The CDR3 extends over 13 amino acids. Looked up from germline, CDR1 is LGHNA and CDR2 is YSLEER. CDR3 residues: CASSPWGGQPQHF. CDR3 in DNA: TGCGCCAGCAGCCCGTGGGGCGGGCAGCCCCAGCATTTT.

The chain couples TRBV18 to TRBJ1-5, with D unclear. Germline CDR1 is KGHSH and CDR2 is LQKENI. The CDR3 is 14 residues long. Trimming removed 3 bases at V and 0 bases at J, with 6 bases between. In DNA, the CDR3 is TGTGCCAGCTCACCGGACCATAGCAATCAGCCCCAGCATTTT. Translation: CASSPDHSNQPQHF.

The chain is built from TRBV11-1 and TRBJ1-2, with TRBD1 matching 8 bases. Germline V CDR1 and CDR2: SGHAT, FQDESV (reference sequence). The length of the CDR3 is 15 residues. With 3 bases clipped from V and 4 bases from J, the junction kept 7 bases outside the gene matches. CDR3 sequence reads: CASSFGQGLTYGYTF. The CDR3, as DNA: TGTGCCAGCAGCTTCGGACAGGGATTAACCTATGGCTACACCTTC. Filled out from reference TRBV11-1 and TRBJ1-2, the complete variable domain reads EAEVAQSPRYKITEKSQAVAFWCDPISGHATLYWYRQILGQGPELLVQFQDESVVDDSQLPKDRFSAERLKGVDSTLKIQPAELGDSAMYLCASSFGQGLTYGYTFGSGTRLTVV.

This chain connects TRBV2 to TRBJ2-1; D possibly corresponds to TRBD2 (6 bases). The germline V gene has CDR1 SNHLY and CDR2 FYNNEI. CDR3 length: 15 amino acids. Trimming took 4 bases from V and 0 from J, leaving 10 bases between them. The CDR3 coding sequence is TGTGCCAGCAGTGTAGACGGGAGCTCCTACAATGAGCAGTTCTTC. Its translation is CASSVDGSSYNEQFF.

The chain uses TRBV30 and TRBJ2-5; D unresolved. The CDR3 sequence is 13 residues long. Trimming cost V 0 bases and J 5 bases, with 10 bases left between them. The germline V gene has CDR1 GTSNPN and CDR2 SVGIG (reference sequence). The DNA for the CDR3 is TGTGCCTGGAGTGTACGGGCCGCGGAGACCCAGTACTTC. It yields the protein CAWSVRAAETQYF.

V and J are TRBV27 and TRBJ2-7; 7 bases align to TRBD2. V was pared by 5 bases and J by 2 bases, with 12 bases of the junction left unmatched. Germline V gene data show CDR1 as MNHEY and CDR2 as SMNVEV (reference sequence). The CDR3 runs to 16 residues. The CDR3: CASSPLRPSGPYEQYF. The CDR3 region has the DNA TGTGCCAGCAGTCCCCTTCGGCCTAGCGGTCCCTACGAGCAGTACTTC.

Only one count was recorded for this clone. The rearrangement uses TRBV18 and TRBJ2-1, with D perhaps being TRBD1 or TRBD2 (5 bases each). The CDR3 totals 13 residues. The V gene lost 2 bases and the J gene lost 14 bases, with 16 bases spanning the gap. Germline V gives CDR1 KGHSH, CDR2 LQKENI. In DNA form, the CDR3 reads TGTGCCAGCTCACCAGAAAACAGAGGGGTCGAGTTCTTC. It is translated as CASSPENRGVEFF.

The genes are TRBV6-5 and TRBJ2-1, with D perhaps TRBD1 (6 bases). The CDR3 has 12 amino acids. CDR1 and CDR2 (germline): MNHEY, SVGAGI. V lost 4 bases to trimming and J lost 8 bases, with 9 bases between them. The CDR3 loop is CASSSQGDEQFF. In nucleotides, the CDR3 is TGTGCCAGCAGTTCACAGGGCGATGAGCAGTTCTTC.

This chain links TRBV6-5 with TRBJ2-1; 7 bases align to TRBD2. V shed 10 bases and J 7 bases; nucleotides not matched to a gene: 13. The CDR3 spans 14 residues. Germline V gene data show CDR1 as MNHEY and CDR2 as SVGAGI. CDR3 in amino acids: CATRDYGSRNEQFF. The CDR3 nucleotides are TGTGCCACCCGGGACTACGGGAGTCGAAATGAGCAGTTCTTC.

This chain uses TRBV6-5 with TRBJ1-2, with 8 bases identical to TRBD1. Germline V lookup: CDR1 MNHEY, CDR2 SVGAGI. This CDR3 contains 11 residues. Trimming removed 6 bases from V and 7 bases from J; junction bases left unmatched: 1. The CDR3 coding sequence is TGTGCCAGCAGGACAGGGGTTGGCTACACCTTC. Protein: CASRTGVGYTF.

This chain connects TRBV7-6 to TRBJ2-6; TRBD1 might be the D (6 bases). CDR3 size: 19 residues. The V gene's germline CDR1 is SGHVS and CDR2 FNYEAQ. V shed 4 bases and J shed 0 bases, with 19 bases lying between them. The CDR3 coding sequence is TGTGCCAGCAGCTCCAATCAGGGGCAACTAGGCTCTGGGGCCAACGTCCTGACTTTC. The encoded protein is CASSSNQGQLGSGANVLTF.

This chain's CDR3 is CSVEVRGPVDYGYTF. The CDR3 coding sequence is TGCAGCGTTGAAGTTCGGGGGCCCGTAGACTATGGCTACACCTTC. The chain is built from TRBV29-1 and TRBJ1-2; D might be TRBD1 (6 bases). Between the trimmed V and J ends, which lost 1 base and 3 bases, there was a span of 15 bases. This CDR3 is 15 amino acids long. CDR1 is SQVTM, CDR2 ANQGSEA, per germline.

V gene TRBV9 combines with J gene TRBJ1-4; D gene uncertain. This CDR3 is built from 16 residues. Germline V gives CDR1 SGDLS, CDR2 YYNGEE. Trimming took off 0 bases at V and 0 bases at J, with 9 bases between the two ends. The CDR3 DNA follows: TGTGCCAGCAGCGTAGCGGACGGAACAACTAATGAAAAACTGTTTTTT. Its translation is CASSVADGTTNEKLFF.

The chain links TRBV5-4 to TRBJ2-7; TRBD2 agrees at 8 bases. After removal of 4 bases from V and 2 bases from J, the junction contained 5 bases not matched to a gene. Germline CDR1 reads SGHNT; CDR2 reads YYREEE (reference sequence). This CDR3 has 14 amino acids. The CDR3 nucleotides read TGTGCCAGCAGCCCCGAGGGACTAGCCTACGAGCAGTACTTC. This encodes CASSPEGLAYEQYF.

V usage is TRBV19 and J usage is TRBJ1-1; tentative D call: TRBD1 (6 bases). This CDR3 region has 14 residues. The germline V gene has CDR1 LNHDA and CDR2 SQIVND (reference sequence). Trimming left V 5 bases short and J 5 bases short, with 15 bases between. This CDR3 reads CASSLRGAGTEAFF. The CDR3, as DNA: TGTGCCAGTAGTCTCAGGGGTGCTGGGACTGAAGCTTTCTTT. Combining the CDR3 with reference TRBV19 and TRBJ1-1 gives the whole variable domain DGGITQSPKYLFRKEGQNVTLSCEQNLNHDAMYWYRQDPGQGLRLIYYSQIVNDFQKGDIAEGYSVSREKKESFPLTVTSAQKNPTAFYLCASSLRGAGTEAFFGQGTRLTVV.

The chain links TRBV5-6 to TRBJ2-7, with TRBD1 matching over 9 bases. The V segment lost 2 bases and the J segment 7 bases; nucleotides outside the gene matches: 1. Germline V lookup: CDR1 SGHDT, CDR2 YYEEEE. CDR3 size: 12 residues. CDR3 region: CASSLQGAEQYF. The CDR3 DNA sequence: TGTGCCAGCAGCTTACAGGGGGCGGAGCAGTACTTC.

This chain links TRBV28 with TRBJ2-5, with a tentative D call TRBD1 (6 bases). The CDR3 spans 12 residues. V lost 6 bases and J 4 bases, leaving 9 bases between the germline ends. The germline V gene encodes CDR1 MDHEN and CDR2 SYDVKM. The CDR3 sequence is CASRAGVETQYF. Written as DNA, the CDR3 is TGTGCCAGCAGGGCAGGGGTAGAGACCCAGTACTTC.

This chain connects TRBV4-1 to TRBJ2-3, with 10 nucleotides matching TRBD2. V gave up 4 bases and J gave up 4 bases; unmatched junction bases: 14. The CDR3 is 18 residues long. CDR1 is MGHRA and CDR2 is YSYEKL in the germline V gene. In nucleotides, the CDR3 is TGCGCCAGCAGCCTAACGGGGGGGACTAGCGTTAAATCAGATACGCAGTATTTT. It yields the protein CASSLTGGTSVKSDTQYF.

This clone was detected once. The chain recombines TRBV2 with TRBJ1-2, with a possible D match to TRBD1 (6 bases). The length of the CDR3 is 15 residues. The V end was cut by 5 bases, the J end by 3 bases, with 16 bases between. Germline V gene sequence: CDR1 SNHLY, CDR2 FYNNEI. CDR3 bases: TGTGCCAGCAGTTTCGGGGGGGCGCAGGACTATGGCTACACCTTC. Protein sequence: CASSFGGAQDYGYTF.